This T cell receptor beta chain came from a study of T cell clonotyping in hematopoietic cell transplantation. A note on this clone: Its antigen is unknown.

Time point in this sample: recipient sample about 28 days before transplant, after cytoreduction. TCRdb keeps only in-frame clones here, not all; method: immunoSEQ multiplex PCR. Found here are 15,000 to 20,000 clones, 77% of them singletons; the top ten hold around 17%. Per the germline V gene, CDR1 is LGHNA and CDR2 is YNFKEQ. Trimming removed 3 bases from V and 0 bases from J; junction bases left unmatched: 4. This CDR3 is built from 16 residues. The study, taken as a whole, reports: No sorting was done, leaving CD4 and CD8 contributions mixed. Recipient TCR diversity dropped after transplant; expanded clonotypes rose from day 30 to 180. Broader posttransplant TCR repertoire diversity was predicted by graft donor and pretransplant recipient Inverse Simpson Index values.

J is TRBJ2-7 and V is TRBV4-2, with 11 bases fitting TRBD2. This TCR was recovered from a man aged 60 to 75 with acute myeloid leukemia. Some clones in this sample may be carry-over from other donors' samples. This material consisted of peripheral blood mononuclear cells, taken before stem cell transplant. The CDR3 DNA sequence: TGTGCCAGCAGCCACGTACTAGCGGGGGACTCCTACGAGCAGTACTTC. It specifies CASSHVLAGDSYEQYF.